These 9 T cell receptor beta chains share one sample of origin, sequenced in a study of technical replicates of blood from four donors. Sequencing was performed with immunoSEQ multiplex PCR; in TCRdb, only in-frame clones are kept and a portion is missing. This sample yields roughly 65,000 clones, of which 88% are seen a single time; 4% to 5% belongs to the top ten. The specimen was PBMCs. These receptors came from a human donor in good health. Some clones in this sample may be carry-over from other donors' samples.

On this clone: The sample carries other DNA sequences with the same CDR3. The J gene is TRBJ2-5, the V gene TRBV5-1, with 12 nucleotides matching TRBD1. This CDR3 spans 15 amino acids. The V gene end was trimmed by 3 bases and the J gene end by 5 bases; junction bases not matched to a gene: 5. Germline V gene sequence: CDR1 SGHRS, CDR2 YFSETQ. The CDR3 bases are TGCGCCAGCAGCTCAGGGACAGGGGGCCGGGAGACCCAGTACTTC. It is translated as CASSSGTGGRETQYF.

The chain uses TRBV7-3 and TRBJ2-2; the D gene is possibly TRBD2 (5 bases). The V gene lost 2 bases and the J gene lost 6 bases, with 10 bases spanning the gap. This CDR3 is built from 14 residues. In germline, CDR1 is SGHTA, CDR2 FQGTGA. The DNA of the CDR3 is TGTGCCAGCAGCTTACATCAGCGGCCCGGGGAGCTGTTTTTT. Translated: CASSLHQRPGELFF.

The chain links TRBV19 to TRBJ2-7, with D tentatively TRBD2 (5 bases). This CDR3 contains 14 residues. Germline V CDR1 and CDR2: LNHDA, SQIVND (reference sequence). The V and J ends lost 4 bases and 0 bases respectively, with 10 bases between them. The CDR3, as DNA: TGTGCCAGTAGTAATACGGGGAACTCCTACGAGCAGTACTTC. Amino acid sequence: CASSNTGNSYEQYF.

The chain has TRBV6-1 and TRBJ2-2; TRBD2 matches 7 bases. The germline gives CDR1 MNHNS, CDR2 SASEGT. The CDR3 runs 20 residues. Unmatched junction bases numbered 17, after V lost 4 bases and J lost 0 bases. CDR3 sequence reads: CASSGGPRDYLNANTGELFF. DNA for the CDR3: TGTGCCAGCAGTGGGGGCCCCCGGGACTACCTTAACGCGAACACCGGGGAGCTGTTTTTT.

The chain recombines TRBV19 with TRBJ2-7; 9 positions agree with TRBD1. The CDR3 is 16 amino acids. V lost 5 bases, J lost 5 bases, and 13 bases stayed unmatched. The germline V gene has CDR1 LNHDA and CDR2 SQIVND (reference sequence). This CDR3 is CASSPGPGTGSHEQYF. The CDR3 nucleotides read TGTGCCAGTAGTCCCGGCCCCGGGACAGGGTCACACGAGCAGTACTTC.

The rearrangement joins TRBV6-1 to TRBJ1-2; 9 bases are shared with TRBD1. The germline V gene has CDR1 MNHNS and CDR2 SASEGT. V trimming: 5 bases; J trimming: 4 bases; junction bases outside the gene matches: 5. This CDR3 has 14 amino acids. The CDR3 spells CASSTPGQGYGYTF. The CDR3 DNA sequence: TGTGCCAGCAGTACCCCGGGACAGGGCTATGGCTACACCTTC.

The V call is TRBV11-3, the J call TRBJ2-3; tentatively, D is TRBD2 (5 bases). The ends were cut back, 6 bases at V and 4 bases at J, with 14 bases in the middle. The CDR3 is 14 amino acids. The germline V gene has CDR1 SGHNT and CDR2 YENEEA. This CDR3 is CASRGPLEADTQYF. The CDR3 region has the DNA TGTGCCAGCAGGGGCCCCTTGGAGGCAGATACGCAGTATTTT.

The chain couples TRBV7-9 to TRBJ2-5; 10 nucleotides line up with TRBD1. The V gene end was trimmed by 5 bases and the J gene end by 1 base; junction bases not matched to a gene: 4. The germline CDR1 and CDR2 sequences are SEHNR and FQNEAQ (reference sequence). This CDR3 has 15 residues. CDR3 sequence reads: CASSPWDRGQETQYF. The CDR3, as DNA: TGTGCCAGCAGCCCCTGGGACAGGGGCCAAGAGACCCAGTACTTC.

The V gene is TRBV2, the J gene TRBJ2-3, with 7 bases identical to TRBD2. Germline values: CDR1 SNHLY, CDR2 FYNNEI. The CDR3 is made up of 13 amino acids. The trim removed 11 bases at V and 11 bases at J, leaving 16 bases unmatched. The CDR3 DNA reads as TGTGCCGGGACGGGACTAACGGTGGTGGAGCAGTATTTT. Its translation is CAGTGLTVVEQYF.